This record covers a single TCR beta chain. This entry comes from a study of blood T cell repertoires in COVID-19. Sequencing used immunoSEQ multiplex PCR; TCRdb keeps in-frame clones, though not all of them. This sample yields roughly 50,000 clones, of which roughly 80% are seen a single time; around 12% belongs to the top ten. CDR3 length: 13 residues. Germline CDR1 reads SGHNT; CDR2 reads YENEEA. Between the trimmed V and J ends, which lost 1 base and 3 bases, there was a span of 6 bases. Material: peripheral blood. This receptor was taken from a human donor in a cohort sampled during active COVID-19. J is TRBJ1-2 and V is TRBV11-3, with D unresolved. The DNA for the CDR3 is TGTGCCAGCAGCTTAGTGTCATACTATGGCTACACCTTC. Translated: CASSLVSYYGYTF.